The clone carrying this T cell receptor beta chain is medium-sized. As yet, its antigen is unknown. TCRdb re-called clones from the PCR reads using MiXCR. The table lists tens of thousands of clones, more than 13% of them singletons. This CDR3 region has 12 residues. V was clipped by 7 bases and J by 2 bases, with 8 bases between them. Germline-derived CDR1 and CDR2 are MNHNS and SASEGT. This record comes from a study of metastatic and nonmetastatic thyroid tumors. Notes on the study in general: Reports indicated that malignant thyroid tumors showed significantly higher TCR beta diversity than benign nodules did, in blood and tumor.

Patients had received no treatment of any kind before thyroid surgery. The TCR sequence derives from a female donor with papillary thyroid cancer or a benign thyroid nodule (not recorded which). Some clones in this sample may be carry-over from other donors' samples. Sequenced material: blood. J is TRBJ1-2 and V is TRBV6-1; D ambiguous. The DNA for the CDR3 is TGTGCCAGCAACGTACCCAACTATGGCTACACCTTC. This translates into CASNVPNYGYTF.